Below, 32 T cell receptor beta chains from the same sample are listed, as sequenced in a study of T cells in localized non-small cell lung cancer (dated by TCRdb to 2020 to 2021). The receptor library was made with the immunoSEQ multiplex PCR assay. TCRdb mirrors the immuneACCESS table, restricted to in-frame sequences. Some clones are absent from its copies; in checked studies, under half trace to an unresolved V gene, and the reason for the others is unknown. The sample table shows over 30,000 clones, and 80% to 90% are seen once. Of the sample, roughly 2.5% falls within the top ten clones. The sequences come from peripheral blood, collected before any cancer treatment. The source is a woman aged 35 to 70 with stage I lung adenocarcinoma.

V usage is TRBV7-6 and J usage is TRBJ2-1; 8 bases match TRBD2. The CDR3 length is 14 residues. V shed 3 bases, J shed 9 bases, and the junction held 7 bases outside the gene matches. Germline V lookup: CDR1 SGHVS, CDR2 FNYEAQ. This CDR3 is CASSFDGRAREQFF. CDR3 DNA: TGTGCCAGCAGCTTTGACGGGAGGGCACGTGAGCAGTTCTTC. The full variable domain, completed using reference TRBV7-6 and TRBJ2-1, is GAGVSQSPRYKVTKRGQDVALRCDPISGHVSLYWYRQALGQGPEFLTYFNYEAQQDKSGLPNDRFSAERPEGSISTLTIQRTEQRDSAMYRCASSFDGRAREQFFGPGTRLTVL.

The chain employs TRBV9 and TRBJ2-2; TRBD1 might be the D (6 bases). This CDR3 spans 14 amino acids. Germline assignment: CDR1 SGDLS and CDR2 YYNGEE. V shed 0 bases and J shed 6 bases, with 9 bases lying between them. The CDR3 nucleotides are TGTGCCAGCAGCGTAGCTGGACAGTCCGGGGAGCTGTTTTTT. Translating it yields CASSVAGQSGELFF. The full variable domain, with the rest looked up from reference TRBV9 and TRBJ2-2, is DSGVTQTPKHLITATGQRVTLRCSPRSGDLSVYWYQQSLDQGLQFLIQYYNGEERAKGNILERFSAQQFPDLHSELNLSSLELGDSALYFCASSVAGQSGELFFGEGSRLTVL.

In this sample, this clone turned up once. The V call is TRBV5-4, the J call TRBJ1-3, with a tentative D call TRBD1 (5 bases). The V and J ends lost 1 base and 4 bases respectively, with 9 bases between them. The CDR3 runs 14 residues. In germline, CDR1 is SGHNT, CDR2 YYREEE (reference sequence). The CDR3 loop reads CASSLRGTGNTIYF. Here the CDR3 DNA reads TGTGCCAGCAGCTTGCGGGGCACCGGAAACACCATATATTTT.

J is TRBJ2-1 and V is TRBV9, with 15 bases that match TRBD2. Germline-derived CDR1 and CDR2 are SGDLS and YYNGEE. The CDR3 length is 22 residues. V shed 5 bases, J shed 1 base, and the junction held 19 bases outside the gene matches. The CDR3 DNA reads as TGTGCCAGCAGTAATATATACAGGGAATTGGGGACTAGCGGGAGGTCCTACAATGAGCAGTTCTTC. It codes for CASSNIYRELGTSGRSYNEQFF.

The CDR3 region is CASSPTGSYNEQFF. CDR3 DNA sequence: TGCGCCAGCAGCCCCACGGGATCCTACAATGAGCAGTTCTTC. The chain has TRBV5-1 and TRBJ2-1, with D possibly matching TRBD2 (5 bases). The V gene's germline CDR1 is SGHRS and CDR2 YFSETQ. Deletions cut 4 bases from V and 1 base from J, with 9 bases between. This CDR3 has 14 residues. Supplemented by reference TRBV5-1 and TRBJ2-1, the full variable domain reads KAGVTQTPRYLIKTRGQQVTLSCSPISGHRSVSWYQQTPGQGLQFLFEYFSETQRNKGNFPGRFSGRQFSNSRSEMNVSTLELGDSALYLCASSPTGSYNEQFFGPGTRLTVL.

The V call is TRBV30, the J call TRBJ1-4; 10 bases are a match to TRBD1. With 2 bases clipped from V and 5 bases from J, the junction kept 5 bases outside the gene matches. From germline, CDR1 is GTSNPN and CDR2 SVGIG (reference sequence). The CDR3 totals 15 residues. As DNA, the CDR3 is TGTGCCTGGAGTACCCCGGGACAGGGGAATGAAAAACTGTTTTTT. This encodes CAWSTPGQGNEKLFF.

The chain couples TRBV19 to TRBJ2-7; weak D call: TRBD2 (5 bases). The V gene's germline CDR1 is LNHDA and CDR2 SQIVND (reference sequence). V lost 1 base and J 4 bases, leaving 8 bases between the germline ends. The CDR3 runs 13 residues. The CDR3 DNA reads TGTGCCAGTAGTATAGGACGGGAATACGAGCAGTACTTC. It is translated as CASSIGREYEQYF. Supplemented by reference TRBV19 and TRBJ2-7, the full variable domain reads DGGITQSPKYLFRKEGQNVTLSCEQNLNHDAMYWYRQDPGQGLRLIYYSQIVNDFQKGDIAEGYSVSREKKESFPLTVTSAQKNPTAFYLCASSIGREYEQYFGPGTRLTVT.

The V and J genes are TRBV5-1 and TRBJ1-2; 8 bases map to TRBD1. The germline V gene has CDR1 SGHRS and CDR2 YFSETQ. Unmatched junction bases numbered 12, after V lost 4 bases and J lost 7 bases. The CDR3 is made up of 15 amino acids. The CDR3 loop reads CASSPDGQGAGGYTF. The CDR3 bases are TGCGCCAGCAGCCCCGACGGCCAGGGGGCGGGTGGCTACACCTTC.

V and J are TRBV28 and TRBJ2-3, with TRBD2 as a possible D gene (5 bases). CDR1 is MDHEN and CDR2 is SYDVKM in the germline V gene. The CDR3 sequence is 13 residues long. V was pared by 7 bases and J by 0 bases, with 8 bases between. The CDR3 protein is CASMSGSTDTQYF. The CDR3 DNA follows: TGTGCCAGCATGAGCGGAAGCACAGATACGCAGTATTTT. The full variable domain, its missing parts supplied by reference TRBV28 and TRBJ2-3, is DVKVTQSSRYLVKRTGEKVFLECVQDMDHENMFWYRQDPGLGLRLIYFSYDVKMKEKGDIPEGYSVSREKKERFSLILESASTNQTSMYLCASMSGSTDTQYFGPGTRLTVL.

This clone was observed a few times. CDR3 coding DNA: TGCGCCAGCAGCCAAGACCGGACACAGGGGGATCAGCCCCAGCATTTT. Translating it yields CASSQDRTQGDQPQHF. The V and J genes are TRBV4-1 and TRBJ1-5; TRBD1 matches at 8 bases. The CDR3 loop spans 16 amino acids. After removal of 0 bases from V and 5 bases from J, the junction contained 6 bases not matched to a gene. Germline-derived CDR1 and CDR2 are MGHRA and YSYEKL.

J is TRBJ2-7 and V is TRBV6-5; 8 bases agree with TRBD1. With 9 bases clipped from V and 5 bases from J, the junction kept 3 bases outside the gene matches. The CDR3 is 11 residues long. Germline CDR1 and CDR2: MNHEY and SVGAGI. The CDR3 reads CASDRGDEQYF. CDR3 coding DNA: TGTGCCAGTGACAGGGGCGACGAGCAGTACTTC.

This clone was observed a single time. V usage is TRBV5-8 and J usage is TRBJ2-2; a possible D gene is TRBD2 (5 bases). Trimming took off 4 bases at V and 1 base at J, with 14 bases between the two ends. The CDR3 sequence is 16 residues long. Germline V gene data show CDR1 as SGHTS and CDR2 as YDEGEE. The CDR3 coding sequence is TGTGCCAGCAGCCCCCCATGGGAGATGAACACCGGGGAGCTGTTTTTT. Protein product: CASSPPWEMNTGELFF.

The chain is built from TRBV7-9 and TRBJ1-2, with unresolved D. Trimming removed 10 bases at V and 4 bases at J, with 10 bases between. The germline gives CDR1 SEHNR, CDR2 FQNEAQ (reference sequence). The CDR3 is 11 amino acids. In DNA, the CDR3 is TGTGCCACCCCGGGAGGCTATGGCTACACCTTC. This translates into CATPGGYGYTF.

DNA of the CDR3: TGCGCCAGCAGTCAATCCCCACGGGAGAGCTCTGGAAACACCATATATTTT. This sequence encodes CASSQSPRESSGNTIYF. This chain joins TRBV23-1 and TRBJ1-3; D gene ambiguous. TRBV23-1 is sorted into the ORF group, with uncertain function. V lost 0 bases and J lost 0, with 12 bases in between. The CDR3 sequence is 17 residues long.

The genes are TRBV27 and TRBJ2-7; 9 bases map to TRBD2. CDR1 and CDR2 (germline): MNHEY, SMNVEV (reference sequence). The CDR3 contains 19 residues. Trimming at V came to 0 bases and at J to 0 bases, leaving 12 bases not matched to a gene. CDR3 loop: CASSLSWPSGAQFSYEQYF. The CDR3 DNA reads as TGTGCCAGCAGTTTATCGTGGCCTAGCGGGGCCCAATTCTCCTACGAGCAGTACTTC.

The CDR3 bases are TGTGCCAGCAGTAGTACTAGCGGGGGTCGCAATGAGCAGTTCTTC. It translates to CASSSTSGGRNEQFF. V gene TRBV7-3 combines with J gene TRBJ2-1; 11 nucleotides align to TRBD2. Per the germline V gene, CDR1 is SGHTA and CDR2 is FQGTGA. The ends lost 6 bases at V and 6 bases at J; junction bases unmatched: 7. This CDR3 spans 15 amino acids. The whole variable domain, remainder taken from reference TRBV7-3 and TRBJ2-1, is GAGVSQTPSNKVTEKGKYVELRCDPISGHTALYWYRQSLGQGPEFLIYFQGTGAADDSGLPNDRFFAVRPEGSVSTLKIQRTERGDSAVYLCASSSTSGGRNEQFFGPGTRLTVL.

Points on this clone: The germline gene is not matched at one end of the junction; a read error may be the cause. This rearrangement joins TRBV7-3 to TRBJ2-2; D tentatively fits TRBD1 or TRBD2 (5 bases each). CDR1 is SGHTA and CDR2 is FQGTGA in the germline V gene. The CDR3 totals 14 residues. Written as DNA, the CDR3 is TGTGCTAGCAGCTTGGGGACGGGGTTAGAGGAGCTGTTTTTT. Amino acid sequence: CASSLGTGLEELFF.

The chain is built from TRBV5-4 and TRBJ2-1; 7 nucleotides line up with TRBD2. V dropped 0 bases and J dropped 4; count of bases not matched to a gene: 4. The CDR3 is made up of 15 amino acids. From germline, CDR1 is SGHNT and CDR2 YYREEE (reference sequence). CDR3 bases: TGTGCCAGCAGCTTGGCGGGAGGAAGGTACAATGAGCAGTTCTTC. This codes for CASSLAGGRYNEQFF.

The chain couples TRBV5-1 to TRBJ2-2; 10 positions agree with TRBD2. The trim removed 2 bases at V and 7 bases at J, leaving 8 bases unmatched. CDR1 and CDR2 from the germline V gene are SGHRS and YFSETQ. The CDR3 sequence is 16 residues long. The CDR3 DNA reads as TGCGCCAGCAGCTTCTCCACTAGCGGGATGGGCGGGGAGCTGTTTTTT. The encoded protein is CASSFSTSGMGGELFF.

This chain joins TRBV19 and TRBJ2-3; 10 nucleotides line up with TRBD2. Germline V lookup: CDR1 LNHDA, CDR2 SQIVND (reference sequence). V lost 8 bases to trimming and J lost 3 bases; unmatched junction nucleotides: 5. This CDR3 region has 14 residues. Here the CDR3 DNA reads TGTGCCAGTGAGGCTAGCGGGAGAACAGATACGCAGTATTTT. Protein product: CASEASGRTDTQYF.

The chain is built from TRBV18 and TRBJ2-5; 7 bases agree with TRBD1. Germline V gene lookup returns CDR1 KGHSH and CDR2 LQKENI. This CDR3 spans 14 amino acids. V lost 1 base to trimming and J lost 3 bases; unmatched junction nucleotides: 2. DNA for the CDR3: TGTGCCAGCTCACCACGAACAGGGGAAGAGACCCAGTACTTC. Translating it yields CASSPRTGEETQYF. The variable domain in full, completed from reference TRBV18 and TRBJ2-5, reads NAGVMQNPRHLVRRRGQEARLRCSPMKGHSHVYWYRQLPEEGLKFMVYLQKENIIDESGMPKERFSAEFPKEGPSILRIQQVVRGDSAAYFCASSPRTGEETQYFGPGTRLLVL.

The rearrangement uses TRBV2 and TRBJ2-5, with 9 bases that match TRBD1. The CDR3 runs 17 residues. Losses at the gene ends were 0 bases for V and 3 bases for J; bases not matched to a gene: 8. Germline V CDR1 and CDR2: SNHLY, FYNNEI. The CDR3 loop is CASSEASVGQGKETQYF. CDR3 in DNA: TGTGCCAGCAGTGAAGCATCAGTGGGACAGGGCAAAGAGACCCAGTACTTC.

The chain uses TRBV7-9 and TRBJ2-2; 7 positions match TRBD2. CDR1 and CDR2 from the germline V gene are SEHNR and FQNEAQ (reference sequence). Losses at the gene ends were 9 bases for V and 7 bases for J; bases not matched to a gene: 11. The CDR3 is 14 residues long. CDR3 region: CASLKGGSIGELFF. The CDR3 coding sequence is TGTGCCAGTCTTAAAGGCGGGAGTATCGGGGAGCTGTTTTTT.

This rearrangement joins TRBV10-3 to TRBJ1-4, with 7 bases identical to TRBD1. Germline V CDR1 and CDR2: ENHRY, SYGVKD. The V and J ends lost 0 bases and 4 bases, in that order; junction bases with no gene match: 8. CDR3 size: 17 residues. CDR3 loop: CAISESIEGQLNEKLFF. The CDR3, as DNA: TGTGCCATCAGTGAGTCAATCGAGGGACAGCTTAATGAAAAACTGTTTTTT.

CDR3 residues: CAISALEETQYF. Written as DNA, the CDR3 is TGTGCCATCAGTGCTTTAGAAGAGACCCAGTACTTC. The chain couples TRBV10-3 to TRBJ2-5; D remains unclear. In germline, CDR1 is ENHRY, CDR2 SYGVKD. With 4 bases removed from V and 3 bases from J, the gap between germline ends came to 6 bases. The CDR3 extends over 12 amino acids.

This chain joins TRBV18 and TRBJ1-1; D gene ambiguous. This CDR3 comprises 17 residues. The ends were cut back, 3 bases at V and 1 base at J, with 18 bases in the middle. The germline V gene has CDR1 KGHSH and CDR2 LQKENI. CDR3 nucleotides: TGTGCCAGCTCACCTAACACAATCCCGGATGGGAACACTGAAGCTTTCTTT. Its translation is CASSPNTIPDGNTEAFF.

The J gene is TRBJ1-3, the V gene TRBV6-5, with unresolved D. The CDR3 length is 12 residues. V dropped 5 bases and J dropped 4 bases, with 6 bases sitting between them. Germline assignment: CDR1 MNHEY and CDR2 SVGAGI. CDR3 loop: CASSKTGNTIYF. CDR3 nucleotides: TGTGCCAGCAGTAAGACAGGAAACACCATATATTTT.

The chain is built from TRBV30 and TRBJ1-4; D not resolved. This CDR3 region has 13 residues. Trimming stripped 1 base from V and 7 bases from J, with 10 bases between. Per germline, CDR1 GTSNPN and CDR2 SVGIG (reference sequence). This CDR3 is CAWSGGVGEKLFF. Here the CDR3 DNA reads TGTGCCTGGAGTGGTGGAGTCGGTGAAAAACTGTTTTTT.

The chain uses TRBV18 and TRBJ2-7; tentatively, D is TRBD1 (5 bases). The V gene lost 3 bases and the J gene lost 4 bases, with 13 bases spanning the gap. Germline V gene data show CDR1 as KGHSH and CDR2 as LQKENI. CDR3 length: 14 amino acids. CDR3 loop: CASSPGQGEYEQYF. The DNA of the CDR3 is TGTGCCAGCTCACCGGGGCAGGGTGAATACGAGCAGTACTTC.

The chain recombines TRBV27 with TRBJ2-2; D unresolved. This CDR3 comprises 12 residues. V lost 6 bases and J lost 6, with 8 bases in between. Germline CDR1 reads MNHEY; CDR2 reads SMNVEV (reference sequence). The CDR3 sequence: CASRQSAGELFF. The CDR3 DNA reads as TGTGCCAGCAGACAGTCCGCCGGGGAGCTGTTTTTT.

The rearrangement uses TRBV19 and TRBJ2-7, with D perhaps assigned TRBD1 or TRBD2 (5 bases each). Germline CDR1 and CDR2: LNHDA and SQIVND (reference sequence). The CDR3 runs 16 residues. V was shortened by 5 bases and J by 0 bases, with 17 bases between the two germline ends. CDR3 sequence: CASSDPGRSNSYEQYF. The CDR3 bases are TGTGCCAGTAGTGACCCGGGACGGAGTAACTCCTACGAGCAGTACTTC.

A few counts support this clone. The chain couples TRBV23-1 to TRBJ1-2, with 11 nucleotides matching TRBD1. TRBV23-1 is designated an ORF whose function remains uncertain. J was trimmed by 7 bases and V by 6 bases; bases with no gene match: 4. This CDR3 has 13 residues. The CDR3 is CASRRGQGVGYTF. The DNA of the CDR3 is TGCGCCAGCAGACGGGGACAGGGGGTTGGCTACACCTTC.